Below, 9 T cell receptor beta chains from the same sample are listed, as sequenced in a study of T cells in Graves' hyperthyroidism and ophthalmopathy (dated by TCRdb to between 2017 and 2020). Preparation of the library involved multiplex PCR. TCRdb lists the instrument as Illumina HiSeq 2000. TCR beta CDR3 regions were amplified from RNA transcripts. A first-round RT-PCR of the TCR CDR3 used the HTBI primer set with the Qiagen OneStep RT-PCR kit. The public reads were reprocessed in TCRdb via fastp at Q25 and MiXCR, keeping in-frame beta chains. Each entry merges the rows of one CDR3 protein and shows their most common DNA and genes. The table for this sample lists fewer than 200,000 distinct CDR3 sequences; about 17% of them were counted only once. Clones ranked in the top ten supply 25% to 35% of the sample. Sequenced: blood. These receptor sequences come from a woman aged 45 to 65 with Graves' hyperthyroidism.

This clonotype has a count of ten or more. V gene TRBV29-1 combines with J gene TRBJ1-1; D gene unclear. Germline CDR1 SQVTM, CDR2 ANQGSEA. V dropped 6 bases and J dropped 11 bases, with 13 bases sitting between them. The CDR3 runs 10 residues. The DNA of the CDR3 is TGCAGCGTCGGAGAGGTGGACGCTTTCTTT. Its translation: CSVGEVDAFF.

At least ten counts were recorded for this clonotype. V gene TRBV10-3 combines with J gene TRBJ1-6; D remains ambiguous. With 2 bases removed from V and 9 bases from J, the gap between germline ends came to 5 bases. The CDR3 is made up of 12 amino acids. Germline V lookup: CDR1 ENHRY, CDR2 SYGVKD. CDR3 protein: CAISESTSPLHF. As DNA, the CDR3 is TGTGCCATCAGTGAGAGCACTTCACCCCTCCACTTT.

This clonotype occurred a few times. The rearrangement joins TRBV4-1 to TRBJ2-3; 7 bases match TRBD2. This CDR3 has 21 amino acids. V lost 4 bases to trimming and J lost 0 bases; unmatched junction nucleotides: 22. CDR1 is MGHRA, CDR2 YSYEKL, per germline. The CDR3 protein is CASSPGPLRAGTTPSTDTQYF. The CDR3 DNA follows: TGCGCCAGCAGCCCCGGGCCCCTGCGAGCGGGGACGACTCCTAGCACAGATACGCAGTATTTT.

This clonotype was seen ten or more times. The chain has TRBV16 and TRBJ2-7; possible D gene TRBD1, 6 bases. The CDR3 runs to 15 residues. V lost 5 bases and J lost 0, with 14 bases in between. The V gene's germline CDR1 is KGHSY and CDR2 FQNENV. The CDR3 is CASSGSRGLSYEQYF. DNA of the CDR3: TGTGCCAGCAGCGGAAGCAGGGGCCTCTCCTACGAGCAGTACTTC.

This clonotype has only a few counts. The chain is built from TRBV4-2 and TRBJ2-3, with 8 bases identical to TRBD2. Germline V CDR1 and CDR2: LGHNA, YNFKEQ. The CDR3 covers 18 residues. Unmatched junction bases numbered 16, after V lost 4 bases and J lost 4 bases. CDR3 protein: CASSPIEERGTSADTQYF. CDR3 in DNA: TGTGCCAGCAGCCCTATCGAGGAGCGGGGGACTTCCGCAGATACGCAGTATTTT.

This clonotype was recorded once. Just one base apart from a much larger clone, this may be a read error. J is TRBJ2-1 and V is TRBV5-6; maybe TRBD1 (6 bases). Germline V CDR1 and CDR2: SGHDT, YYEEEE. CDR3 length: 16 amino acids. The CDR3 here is CANSFGTSQGYNEQFF. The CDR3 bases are TGTGCCAACAGCTTCGGGACGTCACAGGGCTACAATGAGCAGTTCTTC. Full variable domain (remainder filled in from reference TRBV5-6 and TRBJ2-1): DAGVTQSPTHLIKTRGQQVTLRCSPKSGHDTVSWYQQALGQGPQFIFQYYEEEERQRGNFPDRFSGHQFPNYSSELNVNALLLGDSALYLCANSFGTSQGYNEQFFGPGTRLTVL.

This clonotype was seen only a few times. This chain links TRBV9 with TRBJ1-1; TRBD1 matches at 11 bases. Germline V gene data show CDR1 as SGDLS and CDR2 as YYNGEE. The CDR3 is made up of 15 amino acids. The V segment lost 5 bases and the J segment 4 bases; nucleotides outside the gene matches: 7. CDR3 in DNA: TGTGCCAGCAGTGCCGGGACAGGGGGGGCCACTGAAGCTTTCTTT. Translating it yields CASSAGTGGATEAFF.

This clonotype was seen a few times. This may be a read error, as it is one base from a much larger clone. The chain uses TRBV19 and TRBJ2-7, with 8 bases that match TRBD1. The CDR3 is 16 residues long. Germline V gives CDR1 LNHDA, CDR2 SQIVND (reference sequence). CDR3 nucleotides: TGTGCCAGTAGTGTGACGACAGGGGAGAGCTCCCACGAGCAGTACTTC. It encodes CASSVTTGESSHEQYF.

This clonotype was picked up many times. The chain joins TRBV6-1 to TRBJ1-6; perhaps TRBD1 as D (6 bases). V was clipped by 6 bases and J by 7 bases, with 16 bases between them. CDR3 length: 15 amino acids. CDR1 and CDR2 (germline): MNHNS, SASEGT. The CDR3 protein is CASSPLGGGNSPLHF. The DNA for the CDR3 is TGTGCCAGCAGCCCACTAGGGGGGGGCAATTCACCCCTCCACTTT.